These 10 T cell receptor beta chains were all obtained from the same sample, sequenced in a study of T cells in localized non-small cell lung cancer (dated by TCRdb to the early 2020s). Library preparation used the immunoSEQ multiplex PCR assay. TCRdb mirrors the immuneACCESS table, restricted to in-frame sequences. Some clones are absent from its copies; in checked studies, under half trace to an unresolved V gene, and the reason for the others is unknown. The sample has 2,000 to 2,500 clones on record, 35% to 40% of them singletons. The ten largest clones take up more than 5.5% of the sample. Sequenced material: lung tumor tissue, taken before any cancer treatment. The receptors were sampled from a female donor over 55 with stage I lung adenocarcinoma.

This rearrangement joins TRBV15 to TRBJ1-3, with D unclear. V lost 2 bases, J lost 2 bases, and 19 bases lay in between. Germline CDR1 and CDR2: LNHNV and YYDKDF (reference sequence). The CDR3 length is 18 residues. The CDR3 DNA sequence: TGTGCCACCAGCAGACTCCGAGCCGCGATACCCACTGGAAACACCATATATTTT. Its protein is CATSRLRAAIPTGNTIYF.

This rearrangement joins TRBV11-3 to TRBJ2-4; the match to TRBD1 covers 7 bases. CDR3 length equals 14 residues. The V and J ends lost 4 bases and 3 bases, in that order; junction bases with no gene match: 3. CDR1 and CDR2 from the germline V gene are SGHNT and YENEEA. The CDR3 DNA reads TGTGCCAGCAGCTATCGACAGGGCAAAAACATTCAGTACTTC. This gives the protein CASSYRQGKNIQYF.

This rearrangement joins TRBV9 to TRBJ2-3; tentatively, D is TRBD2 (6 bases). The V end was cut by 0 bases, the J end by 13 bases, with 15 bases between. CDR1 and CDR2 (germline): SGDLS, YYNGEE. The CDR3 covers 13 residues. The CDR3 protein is CASSVAGEGLKYF. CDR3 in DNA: TGTGCCAGCAGCGTAGCGGGAGAGGGTTTGAAGTATTTT.

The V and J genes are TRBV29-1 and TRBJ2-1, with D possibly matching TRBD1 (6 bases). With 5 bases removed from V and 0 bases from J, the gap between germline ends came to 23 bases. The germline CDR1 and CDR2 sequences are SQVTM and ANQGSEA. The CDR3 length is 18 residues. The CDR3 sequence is CSVIHRAVIHSSYNEQFF. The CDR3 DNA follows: TGCAGCGTTATACACAGGGCCGTCATCCACAGCTCCTACAATGAGCAGTTCTTC.

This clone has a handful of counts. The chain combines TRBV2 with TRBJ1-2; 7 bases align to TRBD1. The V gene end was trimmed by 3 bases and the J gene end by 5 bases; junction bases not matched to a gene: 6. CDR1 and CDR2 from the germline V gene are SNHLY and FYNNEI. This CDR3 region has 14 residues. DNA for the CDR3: TGTGCCAGCAGTGACGGGCAGGGGGGTTATGGCTACACCTTC. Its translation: CASSDGQGGYGYTF.

CDR3: CATSRERDSTNYGYTF. Written as DNA, the CDR3 is TGTGCCACCAGCAGAGAACGGGACAGTACTAACTATGGCTACACCTTC. The rearrangement links TRBV15 to TRBJ1-2; 7 positions agree with TRBD1. The CDR3 extends over 16 amino acids. The V gene's germline CDR1 is LNHNV and CDR2 YYDKDF (reference sequence). V lost 0 bases and J lost 0; bases outside the gene matches: 4.

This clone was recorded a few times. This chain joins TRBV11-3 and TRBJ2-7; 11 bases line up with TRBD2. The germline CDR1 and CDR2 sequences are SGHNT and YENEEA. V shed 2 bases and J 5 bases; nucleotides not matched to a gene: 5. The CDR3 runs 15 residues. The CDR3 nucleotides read TGTGCCAGCAGCTTATTTACTAGCGGGAGAGACGAGCAGTACTTC. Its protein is CASSLFTSGRDEQYF.

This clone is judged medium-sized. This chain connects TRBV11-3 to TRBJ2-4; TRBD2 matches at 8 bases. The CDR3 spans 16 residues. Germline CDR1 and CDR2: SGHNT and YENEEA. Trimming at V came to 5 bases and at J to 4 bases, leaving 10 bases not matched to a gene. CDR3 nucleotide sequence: TGTGCCAGCAGCCCCGGGGTAGCGGGGTCAAAAAACATTCAGTACTTC. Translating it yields CASSPGVAGSKNIQYF.

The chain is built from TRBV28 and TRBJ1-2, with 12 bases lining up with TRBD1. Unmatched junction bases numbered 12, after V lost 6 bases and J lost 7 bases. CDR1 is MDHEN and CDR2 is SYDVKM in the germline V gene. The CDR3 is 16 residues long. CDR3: CASRPTGTGGAGGYTF. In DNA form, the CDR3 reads TGTGCCAGCAGGCCCACCGGGACAGGGGGCGCCGGTGGCTACACCTTC.

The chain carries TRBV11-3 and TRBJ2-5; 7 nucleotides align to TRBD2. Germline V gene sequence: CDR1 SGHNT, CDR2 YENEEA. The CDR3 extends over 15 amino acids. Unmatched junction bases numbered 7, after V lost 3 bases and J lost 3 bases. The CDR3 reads CASSLWAGREETQYF. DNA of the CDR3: TGTGCCAGCAGCTTGTGGGCAGGGAGGGAAGAGACCCAGTACTTC.